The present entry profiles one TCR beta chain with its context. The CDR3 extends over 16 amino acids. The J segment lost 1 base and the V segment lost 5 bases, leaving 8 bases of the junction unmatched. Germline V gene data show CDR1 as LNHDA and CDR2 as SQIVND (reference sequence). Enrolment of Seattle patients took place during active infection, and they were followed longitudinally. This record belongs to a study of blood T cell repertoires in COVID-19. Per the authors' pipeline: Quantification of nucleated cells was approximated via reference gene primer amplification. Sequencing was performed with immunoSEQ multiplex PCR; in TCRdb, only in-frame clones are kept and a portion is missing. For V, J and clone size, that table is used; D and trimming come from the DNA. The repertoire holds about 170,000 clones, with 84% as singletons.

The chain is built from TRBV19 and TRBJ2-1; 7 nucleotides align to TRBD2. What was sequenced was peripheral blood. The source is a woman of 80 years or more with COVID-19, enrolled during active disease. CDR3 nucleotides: TGTGCCAGTAGTTCTAGCGGAGGTTATTCCTACAATGAGCAGTTCTTC. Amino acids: CASSSSGGYSYNEQFF.